The sequence of this T cell receptor (beta chain) was determined in a study of technical replicates of blood from a few donors. Sequencing used immunoSEQ multiplex PCR; TCRdb keeps in-frame clones, though not all of them. The sample yields 70,000 to 85,000 clones, roughly 97% seen once. Between the trimmed V and J ends, which lost 0 bases and 2 bases, there was a span of 6 bases. Germline CDR1 SGHTS, CDR2 YDEGEE. This CDR3 has 13 residues. The clonotype originates from a human donor in good health. The chain is built from TRBV5-8 and TRBJ2-7; D call uncertain. What was sequenced was T cells isolated from PBMCs. Written as DNA, the CDR3 is TGTGCCAGCAGCTTGGACAGACCCTACGAGCAGTACTTC. This translates into CASSLDRPYEQYF.